The rows below give T cell receptor beta chains drawn from one sample of a study of neurological immune-mediated disorders. Each CDR3 protein gets one entry after TCRdb re-called the 5' RACE reads with MiXCR. The sample comprises about 50,000 distinct CDR3 sequences, 10% of which are singletons, and approximately 5.3% rests with the top ten. The sample consisted of PBMCs. The receptors shown here come from a man in his 70s with HTLV-1-associated myelopathy (HAM/TSP). Each CDR3 is given with its conserved first and last residue. A D gene is named only where the DNA matches it firmly. A clone size is listed for some rows: how often the clone was seen (once, few, many), or a class if it is expanded.

V gene	J gene	clone size	D gene	CDR3 DNA	CDR3 protein
TRBV7-6	TRBJ2-1	many	.	TGTGCCAGCAGCTTAGATACTTTAGGTTCCGGTGAGCAGTTCTTC	CASSLDTLGSGEQFF
TRBV7-9	TRBJ2-3	many	.	TGTGCCAGCAGCGGGACCTCTAGCACAGATACGCAGTATTTT	CASSGTSSTDTQYF
TRBV14	TRBJ1-4	many	.	TGTGCCAGCAGTACCGGAGACGGCACCTTTGAAAAACTGTTTTTT	CASSTGDGTFEKLFF
TRBV5-1	TRBJ2-1	many	TRBD1	TGCGCCAGCAGCTACAGACAGGGGGGTAGCGATGAGCAGTTCTTC	CASSYRQGGSDEQFF
TRBV18	TRBJ2-1	.	.	TGTACCAGCTCACCAGACCTGGAGGCCCATGAGCAGTTCTTC	CTSSPDLEAHEQFF
TRBV9	TRBJ2-3	many	.	TGTGCCAGCAGCGTAGAGGGACTCTCGCTAGATACGCAGTATTTT	CASSVEGLSLDTQYF
TRBV20-1	TRBJ1-1	many	TRBD1	TGCAGCGCCCCTACACCCACAGGGGCTCTCGCTGAAGCTTTCTTT	CSAPTPTGALAEAFF
TRBV28	TRBJ2-5	many	TRBD2	TGTGCCAGCACTCTCACCCCTCGGACTAGCGGGAGCCAAGAGACCCAGTACTTC	CASTLTPRTSGSQETQYF
TRBV6-6	TRBJ2-7	many	TRBD1	TGTGCCAGCAGGAGGGGGACAGGCTCCTACGAGCAGTACTTC	CASRRGTGSYEQYF
TRBV7-9	TRBJ2-2	many	TRBD1	TGTGCCAGCAGCCTTGGACAGGGTGAAACCGGGGAGCTGTTTTTT	CASSLGQGETGELFF
TRBV6-5	TRBJ2-2	many	.	TGTGCCAGCAGTTACTCGATCCGCATCCGTCAAACTAACACCGGGGAGCTGTTTTTT	CASSYSIRIRQTNTGELFF
TRBV29-1	TRBJ1-2	many	.	TGCAGCGTTGACGACAGGAGATATGGCTACACCTTC	CSVDDRRYGYTF
TRBV29-1	TRBJ2-1	medium-sized	TRBD2	TGCAGCGTTGATGCAACTAGCGGGAGTGATGAGCAGTTCTTC	CSVDATSGSDEQFF
TRBV20-1	TRBJ2-7	.	TRBD1	TGCAGTGCCGAGTCAGGACAGGGGGACGAGCAGTACTTC	CSAESGQGDEQYF